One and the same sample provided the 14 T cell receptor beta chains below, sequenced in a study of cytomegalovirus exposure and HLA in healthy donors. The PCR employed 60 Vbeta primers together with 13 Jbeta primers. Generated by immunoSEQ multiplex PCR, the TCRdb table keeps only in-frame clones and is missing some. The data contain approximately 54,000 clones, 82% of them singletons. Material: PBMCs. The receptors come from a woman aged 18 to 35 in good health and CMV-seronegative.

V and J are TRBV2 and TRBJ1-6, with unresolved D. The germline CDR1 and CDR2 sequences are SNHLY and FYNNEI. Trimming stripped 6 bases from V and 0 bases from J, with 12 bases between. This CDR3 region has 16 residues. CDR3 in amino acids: CASRPPDNSYNSPLHF. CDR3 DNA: TGTGCCAGCAGACCTCCCGACAACTCCTATAATTCACCCCTCCACTTT.

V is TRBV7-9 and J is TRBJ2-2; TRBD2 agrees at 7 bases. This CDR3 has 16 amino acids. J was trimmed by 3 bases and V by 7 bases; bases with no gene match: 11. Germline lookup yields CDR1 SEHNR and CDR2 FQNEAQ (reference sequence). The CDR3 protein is CASNQSPSGDTGELFF. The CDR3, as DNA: TGTGCCAGCAACCAAAGCCCGAGCGGGGACACCGGGGAGCTGTTTTTT. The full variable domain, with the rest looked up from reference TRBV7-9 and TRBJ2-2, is DTGVSQNPRHKITKRGQNVTFRCDPISEHNRLYWYRQTLGQGPEFLTYFQNEAQLEKSRLLSDRFSAERPKGSFSTLEIQRTEQGDSAMYLCASNQSPSGDTGELFFGEGSRLTVL.

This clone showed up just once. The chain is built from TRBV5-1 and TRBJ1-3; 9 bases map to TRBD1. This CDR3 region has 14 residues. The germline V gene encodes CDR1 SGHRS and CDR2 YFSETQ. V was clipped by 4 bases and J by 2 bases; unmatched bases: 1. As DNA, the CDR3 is TGCGCCAGCAGCAGGACAGGGGCTGGAAACACCATATATTTT. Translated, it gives CASSRTGAGNTIYF.

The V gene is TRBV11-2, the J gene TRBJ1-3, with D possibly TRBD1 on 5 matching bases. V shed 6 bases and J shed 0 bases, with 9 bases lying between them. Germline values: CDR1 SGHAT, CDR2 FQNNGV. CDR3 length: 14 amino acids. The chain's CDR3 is CASRTVSSGNTIYF. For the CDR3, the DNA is TGTGCCAGCAGGACAGTAAGCTCTGGAAACACCATATATTTT.

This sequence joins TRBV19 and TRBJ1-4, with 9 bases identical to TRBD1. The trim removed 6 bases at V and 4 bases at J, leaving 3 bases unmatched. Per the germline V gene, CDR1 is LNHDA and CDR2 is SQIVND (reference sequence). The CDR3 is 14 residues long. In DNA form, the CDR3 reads TGTGCCAGTAGGCGGACAGGGGTTAATGAAAAACTGTTTTTT. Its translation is CASRRTGVNEKLFF.

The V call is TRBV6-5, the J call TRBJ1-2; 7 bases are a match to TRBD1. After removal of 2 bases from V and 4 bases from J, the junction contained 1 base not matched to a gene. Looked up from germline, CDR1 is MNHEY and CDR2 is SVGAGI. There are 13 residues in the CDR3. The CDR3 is CASSYRGPYGYTF. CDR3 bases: TGTGCCAGCAGTTACAGGGGGCCCTATGGCTACACCTTC.

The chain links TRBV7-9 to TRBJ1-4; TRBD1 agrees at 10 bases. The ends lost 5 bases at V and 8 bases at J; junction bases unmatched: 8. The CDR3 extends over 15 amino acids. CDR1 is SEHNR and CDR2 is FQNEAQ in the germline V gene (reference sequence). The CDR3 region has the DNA TGTGCCAGCAGCCCCCGGGACAGGGGTAACGAAAAACTGTTTTTT. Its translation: CASSPRDRGNEKLFF.

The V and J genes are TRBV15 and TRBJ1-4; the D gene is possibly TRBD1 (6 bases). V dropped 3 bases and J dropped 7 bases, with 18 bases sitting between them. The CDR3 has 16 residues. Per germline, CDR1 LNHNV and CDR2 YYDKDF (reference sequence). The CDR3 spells CATSSTLQGVREKLFF. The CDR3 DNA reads TGTGCCACCAGCAGTACCCTACAGGGCGTTCGTGAAAAACTGTTTTTT.

CDR3 loop: CASSFRQNQPQHF. CDR3 DNA sequence: TGTGCCAGCAGTTTTCGACAGAATCAGCCCCAGCATTTT. V and J are TRBV6-6 and TRBJ1-5; D is perhaps TRBD1 (5 bases). The CDR3 runs to 13 residues. Trimming removed 4 bases from V and 4 bases from J, with 8 bases in between. Germline values: CDR1 MNHNY, CDR2 SVGAGI (reference sequence).

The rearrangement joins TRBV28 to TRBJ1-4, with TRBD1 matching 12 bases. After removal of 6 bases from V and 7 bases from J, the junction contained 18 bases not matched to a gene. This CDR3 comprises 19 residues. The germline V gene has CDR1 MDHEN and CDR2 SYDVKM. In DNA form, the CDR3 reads TGTGCCAGCAGGTTCCCGGGACAGGGGGCTCACCCCCGCGGTGAAAAACTGTTTTTT. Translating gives CASRFPGQGAHPRGEKLFF.

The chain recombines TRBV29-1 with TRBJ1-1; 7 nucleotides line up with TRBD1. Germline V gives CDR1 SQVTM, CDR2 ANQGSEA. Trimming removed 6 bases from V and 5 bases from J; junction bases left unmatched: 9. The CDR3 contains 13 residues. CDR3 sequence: CSVAPGGRTEAFF. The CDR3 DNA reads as TGCAGCGTGGCCCCAGGGGGACGGACTGAAGCTTTCTTT.

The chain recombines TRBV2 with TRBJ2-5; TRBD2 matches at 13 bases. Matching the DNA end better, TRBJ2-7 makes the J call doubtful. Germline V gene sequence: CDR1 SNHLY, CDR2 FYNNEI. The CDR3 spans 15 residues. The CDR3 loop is CASTERLAGGGEQYF. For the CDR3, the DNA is TGTGCCAGCACCGAGCGACTAGCGGGAGGTGGCGAGCAGTACTTC.

The CDR3 sequence is CASNNRLTSGRGKDTQYF. The CDR3 region has the DNA TGCGCCAGCAACAACCGGCTGACTAGCGGGAGAGGAAAAGATACGCAGTATTTT. The rearrangement links TRBV5-1 to TRBJ2-3; 12 nucleotides align to TRBD2. The CDR3 runs 18 residues. CDR1 SGHRS and CDR2 YFSETQ come from the germline V gene. Unmatched junction bases numbered 16, after V lost 6 bases and J lost 5 bases.

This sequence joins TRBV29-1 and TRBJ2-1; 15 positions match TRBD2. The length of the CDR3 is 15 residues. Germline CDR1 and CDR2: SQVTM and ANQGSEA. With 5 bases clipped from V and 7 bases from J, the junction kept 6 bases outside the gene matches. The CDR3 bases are TGCAGCGTTCCGGGACTAGCGGGAGGCAATAATGAGCAGTTCTTC. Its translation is CSVPGLAGGNNEQFF.